Each of the 28 T cell receptor beta chains below was sequenced from the same sample in a study of cytomegalovirus exposure and HLA in healthy donors. 13 Jbeta primers and 60 Vbeta primers were used for the PCR. TCRdb's table, derived via immunoSEQ multiplex PCR, lists solely in-frame clones and lacks some. The sample lists fewer than 200,000 clones; around four fifths were seen once. The specimen was PBMCs. The receptors were gathered from a female donor in good health and CMV-seronegative.

The V and J genes are TRBV9 and TRBJ2-7; 8 nucleotides align to TRBD1. V lost 3 bases and J lost 7; bases outside the gene matches: 9. The CDR3 loop spans 14 amino acids. Germline V lookup: CDR1 SGDLS, CDR2 YYNGEE. The CDR3 here is CASSANRGSGEQYF. The DNA for the CDR3 is TGTGCCAGCAGCGCCAACAGGGGGTCGGGAGAGCAGTACTTC.

The CDR3 loop is CASSSLDRGQETQYF. The CDR3 bases are TGTGCCAGCAGCTCCCTGGACAGGGGACAAGAGACCCAGTACTTC. The chain combines TRBV5-4 with TRBJ2-5; 9 bases are shared with TRBD1. CDR3 size: 15 residues. The germline V gene encodes CDR1 SGHNT and CDR2 YYREEE (reference sequence). The ends lost 3 bases at V and 2 bases at J; junction bases unmatched: 5.

The V call is TRBV19, the J call TRBJ2-5; TRBD2 is a possible D gene (5 bases). The ends were cut back, 5 bases at V and 0 bases at J, with 13 bases in the middle. The length of the CDR3 is 15 residues. Germline lookup yields CDR1 LNHDA and CDR2 SQIVND (reference sequence). CDR3 region: CASSEQADYQETQYF. In DNA form, the CDR3 reads TGTGCCAGTAGTGAGCAGGCGGACTACCAAGAGACCCAGTACTTC. Filled out from reference TRBV19 and TRBJ2-5, the complete variable domain reads DGGITQSPKYLFRKEGQNVTLSCEQNLNHDAMYWYRQDPGQGLRLIYYSQIVNDFQKGDIAEGYSVSREKKESFPLTVTSAQKNPTAFYLCASSEQADYQETQYFGPGTRLLVL.

This clone came up once. The chain links TRBV9 to TRBJ2-3; possible D gene TRBD2, 5 bases. Germline-derived CDR1 and CDR2 are SGDLS and YYNGEE. V gave up 0 bases and J gave up 2 bases, with 7 bases separating them. This CDR3 has 14 amino acids. CDR3 sequence: CASSVADFTDTQYF. The CDR3 DNA is TGTGCCAGCAGCGTAGCGGACTTCACAGATACGCAGTATTTT.

This clone was detected once. V gene TRBV30 combines with J gene TRBJ1-5, with D unclear. The CDR3 totals 12 residues. V was pared by 3 bases and J by 9 bases, with 12 bases between. Germline assignment: CDR1 GTSNPN and CDR2 SVGIG (reference sequence). Here the CDR3 reads CAWRRTAGPQHF. In DNA, the CDR3 is TGTGCCTGGAGGCGGACTGCCGGGCCCCAGCATTTT.

The chain couples TRBV18 to TRBJ1-1; no clear D gene. The CDR3 extends over 14 amino acids. CDR1 is KGHSH, CDR2 LQKENI, per germline. Trimming took 3 bases from V and 3 from J, leaving 11 bases between them. The CDR3 is CASSPSETHTEAFF. CDR3 DNA: TGTGCCAGCTCACCGAGCGAGACTCACACTGAAGCTTTCTTT.

This sequence joins TRBV4-1 and TRBJ2-3; 12 bases map to TRBD2. Germline V lookup: CDR1 MGHRA, CDR2 YSYEKL. V gave up 1 base and J gave up 0 bases; unmatched junction bases: 8. The CDR3 sequence is 19 residues long. CDR3: CASSQGLAGGPRSTDTQYF. CDR3 nucleotide sequence: TGCGCCAGCAGCCAAGGTCTAGCGGGGGGGCCTAGGAGCACAGATACGCAGTATTTT.

V gene TRBV15 combines with J gene TRBJ1-4, with a tentative D call TRBD1 (6 bases). V dropped 0 bases and J dropped 1 base, with 15 bases sitting between them. This CDR3 spans 18 amino acids. Germline assignment: CDR1 LNHNV and CDR2 YYDKDF (reference sequence). CDR3 amino acids: CATSRDWGGLRTNEKLFF. CDR3 nucleotides: TGTGCCACCAGCAGAGATTGGGGGGGGCTACGAACTAATGAAAAACTGTTTTTT.

The rearrangement uses TRBV2 and TRBJ1-3; no definite D call. Trimming cost V 4 bases and J 0 bases, with 7 bases left between them. The CDR3 length is 14 residues. CDR1 SNHLY and CDR2 FYNNEI come from the germline V gene. The DNA of the CDR3 is TGTGCCAGCAGTGGGCAGTTCTCTGGAAACACCATATATTTT. Residues: CASSGQFSGNTIYF.

This clone was picked up a small number of times. The rearrangement links TRBV7-3 to TRBJ2-4; 8 positions match TRBD2. Germline V gene sequence: CDR1 SGHTA, CDR2 FQGTGA. The CDR3 consists of 13 residues. The V segment lost 5 bases and the J segment 9 bases; nucleotides outside the gene matches: 6. In nucleotides, the CDR3 is TGTGCCAGCAGCCAACGGGGGGGGACCATTCAGTACTTC. It codes for CASSQRGGTIQYF.

The gene calls are TRBV19 and TRBJ2-2; 11 nucleotides line up with TRBD2. The ends lost 3 bases at V and 6 bases at J; junction bases unmatched: 6. In germline, CDR1 is LNHDA, CDR2 SQIVND (reference sequence). The CDR3 contains 16 residues. As DNA, the CDR3 is TGTGCCAGTAGTATTATCACTAGCGGGAGCCCCGGGGAGCTGTTTTTT. Translated: CASSIITSGSPGELFF. The entire variable domain, with the rest obtained from reference TRBV19 and TRBJ2-2, is as follows: DGGITQSPKYLFRKEGQNVTLSCEQNLNHDAMYWYRQDPGQGLRLIYYSQIVNDFQKGDIAEGYSVSREKKESFPLTVTSAQKNPTAFYLCASSIITSGSPGELFFGEGSRLTVL.

This clone was seen only once. This rearrangement joins TRBV20-1 to TRBJ1-2; D unclear. V was trimmed by 6 bases and J by 0 bases, leaving 5 bases between them. The CDR3 length is 11 residues. CDR1 is DFQATT, CDR2 SNEGSKA, per germline (reference sequence). Written as DNA, the CDR3 is TGCAGTGCCTATACTAACTATGGCTACACCTTC. It yields the protein CSAYTNYGYTF.

The chain combines TRBV1 with TRBJ2-7; the table's D call of TRBD2 was not tested on the DNA. TRBV1 is designated a pseudogene. The CDR3 consists of 14 residues. The CDR3 bases are TGCACCAGCAGGGAGCGGGCTAGCGCGGTCGAGCAGTACTTC. It encodes CTSRERASAVEQYF.

The V and J genes are TRBV5-1 and TRBJ1-2, with D uncertain. The CDR3 spans 14 residues. V was pared by 2 bases and J by 7 bases, with 15 bases between. In germline, CDR1 is SGHRS, CDR2 YFSETQ. CDR3: CASSLDRTQPGYTF. In DNA form, the CDR3 reads TGCGCCAGCAGCTTAGATAGGACTCAACCTGGCTACACCTTC.

Notes on this clone: One end of the junction fails to match germline, which may point to a read error. The DNA for the CDR3 is TGCGCCAGCACCTTGGATCGGTTAGATACGCAGTATTTT. This gives the protein CASTLDRLDTQYF. The chain has TRBV5-1 and TRBJ2-3; no definite D call. Germline-derived CDR1 and CDR2 are SGHRS and YFSETQ. This CDR3 spans 13 amino acids.

This clone was found a few times. The chain has TRBV6-6 and TRBJ1-2; D is unclear. The V gene's germline CDR1 is MNHNY and CDR2 SVGAGI (reference sequence). V was clipped by 6 bases and J by 3 bases, with 5 bases between them. This CDR3 has 11 residues. CDR3 amino acids: CASSLDYGYTF. For the CDR3, the DNA is TGTGCCAGCAGCCTAGACTATGGCTACACCTTC.

V is TRBV18 and J is TRBJ1-1, with D unclear. Germline V lookup: CDR1 KGHSH, CDR2 LQKENI. Trimming pared 3 bases from V and 5 bases from J, leaving 10 bases between. The CDR3 covers 13 residues. CDR3 coding DNA: TGTGCCAGCTCACCCTCAGGAAGGACTGAAGCTTTCTTT. This translates into CASSPSGRTEAFF.

The rearrangement links TRBV7-9 to TRBJ2-7; 14 bases align to TRBD2. V was pared by 5 bases and J by 7 bases, with 7 bases of the junction left unmatched. The CDR3 totals 15 residues. Germline assignment: CDR1 SEHNR and CDR2 FQNEAQ (reference sequence). DNA for the CDR3: TGTGCCAGCAGCCATAGGGGGACTAGCGGGAGAGAGCAGTACTTC. Encoded protein: CASSHRGTSGREQYF. The complete variable domain, with remaining parts taken from reference TRBV7-9 and TRBJ2-7, reads DTGVSQNPRHKITKRGQNVTFRCDPISEHNRLYWYRQTLGQGPEFLTYFQNEAQLEKSRLLSDRFSAERPKGSFSTLEIQRTEQGDSAMYLCASSHRGTSGREQYFGPGTRLTVT.

Worth noting for this clone: The same CDR3 arises from other DNA sequences in this sample as well. The chain links TRBV6-1 to TRBJ1-2, with D possibly being TRBD1 (6 bases). Germline V CDR1 and CDR2: MNHNS, SASEGT. The CDR3 is made up of 15 amino acids. Trimming cost V 1 base and J 4 bases, with 13 bases left between them. The CDR3 reads CASSEGTGGGYGYTF. The CDR3 DNA reads as TGTGCCAGCAGTGAAGGGACGGGGGGCGGCTATGGCTACACCTTC.

This clone occurred once. V gene TRBV10-3 combines with J gene TRBJ2-3; D is ambiguous. The CDR3 has 15 amino acids. The germline CDR1 and CDR2 sequences are ENHRY and SYGVKD. V lost 0 bases and J lost 2, with 9 bases in between. The CDR3 DNA reads as TGTGCCATCAGTGAGTCTCTGAGTTCCACAGATACGCAGTATTTT. The encoded protein is CAISESLSSTDTQYF.

This rearrangement joins TRBV14 to TRBJ2-3; D is ambiguous. Trimming removed 1 base from V and 6 bases from J, with 2 bases in between. In germline, CDR1 is SGHDN, CDR2 FVKESK. This CDR3 region has 11 residues. The CDR3 is CASSQADTQYF. The DNA of the CDR3 is TGTGCCAGCAGCCAAGCGGATACGCAGTATTTT.

This chain uses TRBV7-2 with TRBJ2-1; 12 bases map to TRBD1. This CDR3 has 16 amino acids. Per the germline V gene, CDR1 is SGHTA and CDR2 is FQGNSA. With V trimmed by 5 bases and J by 7 bases, 9 bases remained unmatched. In DNA, the CDR3 is TGTGCCAGCAGCACGTACGGGACAGGGGGCAAAAATGAGCAGTTCTTC. Translated, it gives CASSTYGTGGKNEQFF.

This chain connects TRBV5-1 to TRBJ1-2; the D is unclear. Looked up from germline, CDR1 is SGHRS and CDR2 is YFSETQ. Trimming removed 0 bases from V and 8 bases from J, with 5 bases in between. This CDR3 has 11 residues. The CDR3 nucleotides read TGCGCCAGCAGCTTGGACGGGGGCTACACCTTC. It specifies CASSLDGGYTF.

This chain links TRBV5-6 with TRBJ1-1; D perhaps matches TRBD1 (5 bases). The V gene's germline CDR1 is SGHDT and CDR2 YYEEEE. The CDR3 sequence is 11 residues long. With 4 bases removed from V and 10 bases from J, the gap between germline ends came to 11 bases. Written as DNA, the CDR3 is TGTGCCAGCAGCCGGGGGGGGTTAGCTTTCTTT. It codes for CASSRGGLAFF.

The rearrangement links TRBV2 to TRBJ2-5; tentative D call: TRBD2 (6 bases). Germline V gene data show CDR1 as SNHLY and CDR2 as FYNNEI. Trimming cost V 7 bases and J 3 bases, with 18 bases left between them. The CDR3 runs 15 residues. CDR3 amino acids: CASTPTRFGKETQYF. In DNA, the CDR3 is TGTGCCAGCACCCCGACTAGATTCGGAAAAGAGACCCAGTACTTC.

This clone was detected only once. This chain connects TRBV21-1 to TRBJ2-3; TRBD2, as called in the table, went unchecked against the DNA. TRBV21-1 has pseudogene status. The CDR3 contains 19 residues. The CDR3 reads CASSKVRASGKYGTDTQYF. As DNA, the CDR3 is TGTGCCAGCAGCAAAGTGAGGGCTAGCGGAAAGTACGGCACAGATACGCAGTATTTT.

There are a few counts of this clone. The V call is TRBV5-1, the J call TRBJ2-7; D remains ambiguous. This CDR3 is 16 amino acids long. V lost 3 bases and J 3 bases, leaving 19 bases between the germline ends. CDR1 is SGHRS, CDR2 YFSETQ, per germline. In DNA form, the CDR3 reads TGCGCCAGCAGCTCGGCCCGAGGCGGCCTATACTACGAGCAGTACTTC. It specifies CASSSARGGLYYEQYF.

The chain recombines TRBV16 with TRBJ2-7; D is possibly TRBD1 (5 bases). CDR3 size: 13 residues. Trimming pared 3 bases from V and 5 bases from J, leaving 11 bases between. The germline CDR1 and CDR2 sequences are KGHSY and FQNENV. The CDR3 protein is CASSQGGADEQYF. The CDR3 region has the DNA TGTGCCAGCAGCCAGGGTGGGGCGGACGAGCAGTACTTC.